A single sample gave rise to the 30 T cell receptor beta chains below, sequenced in a study of control samples from healthy donors and cancer patients. TCRdb keeps only in-frame clones here, not all; method: immunoSEQ multiplex PCR. The sample has over 150,000 clones; nearly 96% are singletons. Input material: blood. The receptor source for this set is a woman in her twenties or thirties in good health.

This chain joins TRBV4-1 and TRBJ2-7; TRBD2 aligns across 10 bases. The CDR3 loop spans 17 amino acids. J lost 4 bases, V lost 4 bases, and 13 bases had no gene match. Per the germline V gene, CDR1 is MGHRA and CDR2 is YSYEKL. The CDR3 is CASSLRPSGTSEYEQYF. CDR3 DNA: TGCGCCAGCAGCCTAAGACCATCCGGGACTAGCGAATACGAGCAGTACTTC.

The CDR3 sequence: CASQRAYSNQPQHF. The CDR3, as DNA: TGTGCCAGCCAACGGGCCTATAGCAATCAGCCCCAGCATTTT. This sequence joins TRBV7-8 and TRBJ1-5; D remains ambiguous. The CDR3 extends over 14 amino acids. Germline CDR1 and CDR2: SGHVS and FQNEAQ. V shed 8 bases and J shed 0 bases, with 11 bases lying between them.

The chain recombines TRBV5-1 with TRBJ1-1, with D possibly TRBD1 on 6 matching bases. V was pared by 0 bases and J by 7 bases, with 13 bases between. CDR1 and CDR2 from the germline V gene are SGHRS and YFSETQ. CDR3 size: 14 residues. CDR3 amino acids: CASSLDRTALEAFF. In nucleotides, the CDR3 is TGCGCCAGCAGCTTGGATCGGACAGCCCTTGAAGCTTTCTTT.

The V gene is TRBV19, the J gene TRBJ2-2, with 7 bases identical to TRBD1. V lost 3 bases and J lost 4; bases outside the gene matches: 11. This CDR3 spans 17 amino acids. Germline CDR1 LNHDA, CDR2 SQIVND (reference sequence). The CDR3 nucleotides are TGTGCCAGTAGTATTGGCAGGGGGATCCAGAGCACCGGGGAGCTGTTTTTT. Protein sequence: CASSIGRGIQSTGELFF. The complete variable domain, with remaining parts taken from reference TRBV19 and TRBJ2-2, reads DGGITQSPKYLFRKEGQNVTLSCEQNLNHDAMYWYRQDPGQGLRLIYYSQIVNDFQKGDIAEGYSVSREKKESFPLTVTSAQKNPTAFYLCASSIGRGIQSTGELFFGEGSRLTVL.

The V call is TRBV28, the J call TRBJ1-2; 9 nucleotides agree with TRBD1. The CDR3 has 13 residues. Per germline, CDR1 MDHEN and CDR2 SYDVKM. With V trimmed by 8 bases and J by 4 bases, 5 bases remained unmatched. CDR3 DNA sequence: TGTGCCAGCCGGGACAGGGTGGTCTATGGCTACACCTTC. Translation gives CASRDRVVYGYTF.

With regard to this clone: A junction end diverges from the germline sequence, so it may reflect a read error. This chain uses TRBV6-1 with TRBJ1-1; weak D call: TRBD1 (5 bases). Germline CDR1 reads MNHNS; CDR2 reads SASEGT. The CDR3 totals 14 residues. DNA of the CDR3: TGTGCCAGCAGAGAAGGACACGCGAACACTGAAGCTTTCTTT. Translation: CASREGHANTEAFF.

CDR3: CASSQLAGGQETQYF. DNA of the CDR3: TGTGCCAGCAGCCAACTAGCGGGGGGACAAGAGACCCAGTACTTC. This rearrangement joins TRBV14 to TRBJ2-5; 11 bases are shared with TRBD2. Per germline, CDR1 SGHDN and CDR2 FVKESK. Trimming removed 2 bases from V and 2 bases from J; junction bases left unmatched: 1. The CDR3 covers 15 residues.

This clone was detected only once. The identical CDR3 is also encoded by other nucleotide sequences in the sample. The chain carries TRBV7-6 and TRBJ2-7, with 13 bases lining up with TRBD2. After removal of 1 base from V and 2 bases from J, the junction contained 2 bases not matched to a gene. The germline gives CDR1 SGHVS, CDR2 FNYEAQ. CDR3 length equals 16 residues. The CDR3 nucleotides are TGTGCCAGCAGCTTAGAGGGACTAGCGGGACCCTACGAGCAGTACTTC. Protein sequence: CASSLEGLAGPYEQYF.

This clone was detected once. The J gene is TRBJ1-1, the V gene TRBV7-9, with D unresolved. CDR1 SEHNR and CDR2 FQNEAQ come from the germline V gene (reference sequence). This CDR3 comprises 14 residues. V was pared by 7 bases and J by 4 bases, with 16 bases between. The CDR3 DNA follows: TGTGCCAGCAAACCGACCCTGGCCAGCACTGAAGCTTTCTTT. Its translation is CASKPTLASTEAFF.

The V and J genes are TRBV7-2 and TRBJ2-2, with 10 bases matching TRBD2. Germline trimming cut 4 bases from V and 6 bases from J; bases unmatched to any gene: 5. CDR3 length: 15 amino acids. Looked up from germline, CDR1 is SGHTA and CDR2 is FQGNSA. This CDR3 is CASSSVAGGPGELFF. The CDR3 nucleotides read TGTGCCAGCAGCTCTGTAGCGGGGGGCCCCGGGGAGCTGTTTTTT.

J is TRBJ2-7 and V is TRBV28, with no clear D. V shed 3 bases and J shed 3 bases, with 3 bases lying between them. From germline, CDR1 is MDHEN and CDR2 SYDVKM. There are 11 residues in the CDR3. CDR3 sequence (DNA): TGTGCCAGCAGTTTTTACTACGAGCAGTACTTC. Amino acid sequence: CASSFYYEQYF.

Here the CDR3 reads CASSQSLAKNIQYF. The CDR3 DNA reads as TGTGCCAGCTCTCAATCACTAGCCAAAAACATTCAGTACTTC. The chain recombines TRBV18 with TRBJ2-4; D is unresolved. Trimming pared 6 bases from V and 0 bases from J, leaving 9 bases between. The CDR3 has 14 amino acids. CDR1 KGHSH and CDR2 LQKENI come from the germline V gene.

This clone was seen just once. V usage is TRBV27 and J usage is TRBJ2-7; no clear D gene. The germline gives CDR1 MNHEY, CDR2 SMNVEV (reference sequence). Trimming removed 6 bases at V and 3 bases at J, with 12 bases between. The CDR3 is made up of 13 amino acids. CDR3 region: CASSSDGIYEQYF. The CDR3 coding sequence is TGTGCCAGCAGCTCGGACGGAATCTACGAGCAGTACTTC.

The rearrangement links TRBV6-4 to TRBJ2-2; D is unresolved. Germline-derived CDR1 and CDR2 are MRHNA and SNTAGT. The CDR3 extends over 14 amino acids. V lost 6 bases and J lost 3, with 11 bases in between. For the CDR3, the DNA is TGTGCCAGCAGCAGAACTGGGTACACCGGGGAGCTGTTTTTT. This translates into CASSRTGYTGELFF.

V gene TRBV7-9 combines with J gene TRBJ2-4, with D perhaps matching TRBD1 or TRBD2 (6 bases each). This CDR3 spans 14 amino acids. The germline V and J ends were trimmed by 5 bases and 0 bases, with 8 bases remaining between them. Germline-derived CDR1 and CDR2 are SEHNR and FQNEAQ (reference sequence). The chain's CDR3 is CASSGGLAKNIQYF. The DNA of the CDR3 is TGTGCCAGCAGCGGGGGGCTAGCCAAAAACATTCAGTACTTC.

The chain is built from TRBV5-1 and TRBJ2-5; possibly TRBD1 or TRBD2 for D (5 bases each). Germline V lookup: CDR1 SGHRS, CDR2 YFSETQ. The CDR3 is 15 residues long. V dropped 2 bases and J dropped 2 bases, with 13 bases sitting between them. CDR3 DNA: TGCGCCAGCAGCTTATGGGTGGGGGAGCAAGAGACCCAGTACTTC. Its protein is CASSLWVGEQETQYF.

The chain is built from TRBV28 and TRBJ1-2; 8 bases map to TRBD1. The junction had 6 bases not matched to a gene; V was cut back by 4 bases and J by 8 bases. The CDR3 is made up of 13 amino acids. Germline CDR1 reads MDHEN; CDR2 reads SYDVKM. The CDR3 nucleotides are TGTGCCAGCAGTTCCACAGGGGGTGGAGGCTACACCTTC. This sequence encodes CASSSTGGGGYTF.

The rearrangement uses TRBV28 and TRBJ1-4; a weak D match, TRBD1 (6 bases). This CDR3 region has 12 residues. Germline CDR1 and CDR2: MDHEN and SYDVKM. V gave up 6 bases and J gave up 7 bases, with 9 bases separating them. The DNA for the CDR3 is TGTGCCAGCAGACAGACAGGTGAAAAACTGTTTTTT. Residues: CASRQTGEKLFF.

DNA for the CDR3: TGTGCCAGCAGGTCGCAGGGTCCCAACTATGGCTACACCTTC. Residues: CASRSQGPNYGYTF. V gene TRBV28 combines with J gene TRBJ1-2; weak D call: TRBD1 (5 bases). This CDR3 comprises 14 residues. The germline V and J ends were trimmed by 6 bases and 2 bases, with 13 bases remaining between them. From germline, CDR1 is MDHEN and CDR2 SYDVKM.

The CDR3 DNA is TGTGCCAGCAGCCGGGACAGGGAGTATGGCTACACCTTC. Translation gives CASSRDREYGYTF. The chain uses TRBV5-4 and TRBJ1-2; 9 nucleotides match TRBD1. V dropped 4 bases and J dropped 5; count of bases not matched to a gene: 3. CDR3 length: 13 residues. Looked up from germline, CDR1 is SGHNT and CDR2 is YYREEE (reference sequence).

The chain is built from TRBV25-1 and TRBJ1-1, with a tentative D call TRBD1 (5 bases). The V end lost 1 base, the J end lost 4 bases, and 22 bases lay between the germline ends. The germline gives CDR1 MGHDK, CDR2 SYGVNS. The CDR3 is 18 amino acids. Here the CDR3 DNA reads TGTGCCAGCAGTGAATGGCGGGGAACCGGATTCGGGACCACTGAAGCTTTCTTT. Translating it yields CASSEWRGTGFGTTEAFF.

This sequence joins TRBV10-3 and TRBJ2-2; TRBD1 or TRBD2 may be the D gene (5 bases each). This CDR3 contains 15 residues. Germline CDR1 ENHRY, CDR2 SYGVKD. Trimming left V 3 bases short and J 7 bases short, with 15 bases between. The DNA for the CDR3 is TGTGCCATCAGTGATCAGCGGCAGGGCATCGGGGAGCTGTTTTTT. This encodes CAISDQRQGIGELFF.

V usage is TRBV19 and J usage is TRBJ1-3, with 12 bases fitting TRBD1. The CDR3 loop spans 14 amino acids. The J segment lost 8 bases and the V segment lost 7 bases, leaving 6 bases of the junction unmatched. CDR1 and CDR2 (germline): LNHDA, SQIVND (reference sequence). The CDR3 is CASNPGQGAYTIYF. As DNA, the CDR3 is TGTGCCAGTAATCCGGGACAGGGGGCTTACACCATATATTTT.

The gene calls are TRBV28 and TRBJ2-5, with 15 bases identical to TRBD2. J was trimmed by 5 bases and V by 6 bases; bases with no gene match: 13. CDR3 length: 18 amino acids. CDR1 and CDR2 from the germline V gene are MDHEN and SYDVKM. CDR3 region: CASRAGGTSGRKRETQYF. The DNA for the CDR3 is TGTGCCAGCAGGGCGGGGGGGACTAGCGGGAGGAAAAGGGAGACCCAGTACTTC.

Worth noting for this clone: Relative to the germline gene, one junction end is altered; a read error may explain this. The gene calls are TRBV28 and TRBJ1-6; 7 nucleotides agree with TRBD1. Per germline, CDR1 MDHEN and CDR2 SYDVKM. The CDR3 runs to 15 residues. The CDR3: CAGSFVGGLGSPLHF. The DNA for the CDR3 is TGTGCCGGCAGTTTTGTAGGGGGCCTAGGTTCACCCCTCCACTTT.

This chain joins TRBV4-1 and TRBJ2-1; D uncertain. CDR1 MGHRA and CDR2 YSYEKL come from the germline V gene. V dropped 1 base and J dropped 2 bases, with 6 bases sitting between them. The CDR3 has 14 residues. This CDR3 is CASSQVGTYNEQFF. Written as DNA, the CDR3 is TGCGCCAGCAGCCAAGTTGGGACCTACAATGAGCAGTTCTTC.

This chain connects TRBV19 to TRBJ1-2, with unresolved D. CDR1 is LNHDA and CDR2 is SQIVND in the germline V gene (reference sequence). The V gene lost 3 bases and the J gene lost 0 bases, with 14 bases spanning the gap. The CDR3 is 16 amino acids. The DNA of the CDR3 is TGTGCCAGTAGTATGAGGGATCCTTTTTCTAACTATGGCTACACCTTC. Its translation is CASSMRDPFSNYGYTF.

The chain uses TRBV9 and TRBJ2-3, with D unclear. Germline assignment: CDR1 SGDLS and CDR2 YYNGEE. This CDR3 has 12 residues. Trimming removed 4 bases from V and 3 bases from J, with 6 bases in between. The CDR3 DNA is TGTGCCAGCAGCTCTTCGACAGATACGCAGTATTTT. As protein: CASSSSTDTQYF.

This chain joins TRBV28 and TRBJ2-6; D ambiguous. The CDR3 loop spans 13 amino acids. V shed 2 bases and J shed 3 bases, with 2 bases lying between them. Germline CDR1 MDHEN, CDR2 SYDVKM. CDR3 DNA sequence: TGTGCCAGCAGTTTAGGTGGGGCCAACGTCCTGACTTTC. It translates to CASSLGGANVLTF.

V gene TRBV4-1 combines with J gene TRBJ1-4, with 8 bases lining up with TRBD1. The CDR3 contains 15 residues. Germline assignment: CDR1 MGHRA and CDR2 YSYEKL. V lost 7 bases, J lost 8 bases, and 12 bases stayed unmatched. CDR3 in DNA: TGCGCCAGCATGCCGCTCGGAACAGGGGGAGAAAAACTGTTTTTT. Its protein product is CASMPLGTGGEKLFF.